This is a list of T cell receptor beta chains from one sample in a study of T cell clones after liver transplantation. Only in-frame clones appear in the TCRdb table, and some are missing; sequencing was by immunoSEQ multiplex PCR. The sample consists of some 11,000 clones, nearly 75% of them appearing once. The starting material was CD8+ T cells from blood, obtained at the 22-month timepoint. Source of these receptors: a human patient who received a liver transplant. Some T cells may be graft donor cells. Both conserved end residues are part of each CDR3. The D gene is left open where the match is weak. Clone sizes are given selectively: once, few, many, or a class where the clone is expanded.

j_call clone_size d_call v_call cdr3_nt cdr3_aa
TRBJ2-3 NA NA TRBV5-6 TGTGCCAGCAGCTTCCGGGACTGGGACACAGATACGCAGTATTTT CASSFRDWDTDTQYF
TRBJ2-5 few TRBD2 TRBV29-1 TGCAGCGTTCGTGGGAGCGATCGCGGGGGGGAGACCCAGTACTTC CSVRGSDRGGETQYF
TRBJ2-7 NA NA TRBV6-6 TGCGCCAGCAGCCAAAAGGAGGGGATCTCCTACGAGCAGTACTTC CASSQKEGISYEQYF
TRBJ1-1 NA NA TRBV6-5 TGTGCCAGCAGTGGGTGGGGAGGGACCACTGAAGCTTTCTTT CASSGWGGTTEAFF
TRBJ1-2 NA NA TRBV6-5 TGTGCCAGCAGCTTAGACTCTATCTATGGCTACACCTTC CASSLDSIYGYTF
TRBJ1-6 once NA TRBV11-2 TGTGCCAGCAGCTTAGTACAGGTCTCCCGGAGGGGCCATAATTCACCCCTCCACTTT CASSLVQVSRRGHNSPLHF
TRBJ1-1 NA TRBD1 TRBV27 TGTGCCAGCAACAGGGGAGATGAAGCTTTCTTT CASNRGDEAFF
TRBJ2-1 NA NA TRBV7-9 TGTGCCAGCAGCTCCCCCCCCCGGGGCGCCTACAATGAGCAGTTCTTC CASSSPPRGAYNEQFF
TRBJ1-1 medium-sized NA TRBV4-1 TGCGCCAGCAGCCAGGGGGGGAACACTGAAGCTTTCTTT CASSQGGNTEAFF
TRBJ2-7 NA NA TRBV29-1 TGCAGCGCGGTCCGGGGAAACTCCTACGAGCAGTACTTC CSAVRGNSYEQYF
TRBJ2-7 once NA TRBV5-6 TGTGCCAGCAGCTTGTCTCCAGGGGCCTACGAGCAGTACTTC CASSLSPGAYEQYF
TRBJ2-1 NA NA TRBV7-8 TGTGCCAGCAGCTTATTGGGACACTACAATGAGCAGTTCTTC CASSLLGHYNEQFF
TRBJ2-7 NA NA TRBV14 TGTGCCAGCAGCCAAGATCGGAACAGGGCCTACGAGCAGTACTTC CASSQDRNRAYEQYF
TRBJ2-7 NA TRBD2 TRBV6-1 TGTGCCAGCAGTGTTTTTAGCGGGAGGCCCCCCTACGAGCAGTACTTC CASSVFSGRPPYEQYF
TRBJ1-4 once TRBD1 TRBV5-8 TGTGCCAGCAGCTCAGGGACAGTCTCGACGGGTGAAAAACTGTTTTTT CASSSGTVSTGEKLFF
TRBJ2-7 NA NA TRBV10-3 TGTGCCATTGGCCGTCCGGGTGGCGAGCAGTACTTC CAIGRPGGEQYF
TRBJ1-1 NA NA TRBV5-8 TGTGCCAGCAGCTTGTCGAGGGACCCCCGGAGAACTGAAGCTTTCTTT CASSLSRDPRRTEAFF
TRBJ1-3 few NA TRBV5-5 TGTGCCAGCAGCCCCACGGAGTCTGGAAACACCATATATTTT CASSPTESGNTIYF
TRBJ1-1 once NA TRBV27 TGTGCCAGCAGTACCTCCCTGGGCACTGAAGCTTTCTTT CASSTSLGTEAFF
TRBJ2-7 once TRBD2 TRBV30 TGTGCCTGGATTAGGACTAGCGGGAAGGGGGGAACCTACGAGCAGTACTTC CAWIRTSGKGGTYEQYF
TRBJ1-2 NA NA TRBV9 TGTGCCAGCAGCCCGGGCATAGGGTATGGCTACACCTTC CASSPGIGYGYTF
TRBJ2-7 once TRBD1 TRBV6-6 TGTGCCAGCAGTTACTTCGGACAGGGGTCTCCCTACGAGCAGTACTTC CASSYFGQGSPYEQYF
TRBJ2-5 medium-sized TRBD2 TRBV4-2 TGTGCCAGCAGCCAAGAGGTGGGACTAGGAAAAGAGACCCAGTACTTC CASSQEVGLGKETQYF
TRBJ1-5 NA NA TRBV4-3 TGCGCCAGCAGCCAAGATCATAGCGGACAGCCCCAGCATTTT CASSQDHSGQPQHF
TRBJ1-3 NA NA TRBV7-9 TGTGCCAGCAGCTTAGAGTCTGGGTTCTCTGGAAACACCATATATTTT CASSLESGFSGNTIYF
TRBJ2-1 few TRBD2 TRBV9 TGTGCCAGCAGCGTAGGGACTAGCGGGAGGACCGATGAGCAGTTCTTC CASSVGTSGRTDEQFF
TRBJ2-7 large NA TRBV19 TGTGCCAGTAGTATGACCAGTACCTACGAGCAGTACTTC CASSMTSTYEQYF
TRBJ2-7 NA TRBD2 TRBV27 TGTGCCAGCAGTGCTACGACTAGCGACTACGAGCAGTACTTC CASSATTSDYEQYF
TRBJ1-2 NA TRBD1 TRBV6-5 TGTGCCAGCAGTTACACAGGGGATGGCTACACCTTC CASSYTGDGYTF
TRBJ2-1 NA NA TRBV2 TGTGCCAGCAGTGGTTCCTGGGACTTCGAGTTCTTC CASSGSWDFEFF
TRBJ1-3 NA NA TRBV4-2 TGTGCCAGCAGCCCCGACAGGTCATCTGGAAACACCATATATTTT CASSPDRSSGNTIYF
TRBJ2-1 NA NA TRBV2 TGTGCCAGCAGTGAAGGCACCCCCTACAATGAGCAGTTCTTC CASSEGTPYNEQFF
TRBJ1-1 few NA TRBV19 TGTGCCAGTAAAACAGGATTGGCCACTGAAGCTTTCTTT CASKTGLATEAFF
TRBJ1-2 NA NA TRBV30 TGTGCCTGGGAAGGCCAGAGTTATAGAAAGACCTATGGCTACACCTTC CAWEGQSYRKTYGYTF
TRBJ1-2 once NA TRBV9 TGTGCCAGCAGCAAAGGACAGATCAATTCCTATGGCTACACCTTC CASSKGQINSYGYTF
TRBJ1-5 NA NA TRBV6-6 TGTGCCAGCAGTTACTCTTCACAGCAGCCCCAGCATTTT CASSYSSQQPQHF
TRBJ2-7 NA NA TRBV27 TGTGCCAGCAGTTTCTCATACGGGGAATACGAGCAGTACTTC CASSFSYGEYEQYF
TRBJ2-7 medium-sized NA TRBV5-1 TGCGCCAGCAGCCCTGTAGGTGGTAACGAGCAGTACTTC CASSPVGGNEQYF
TRBJ2-5 NA NA TRBV7-9 TGTGCCAGCAGCCCGAGGTGGGACATACAAGAGACCCAGTACTTC CASSPRWDIQETQYF
TRBJ2-1 NA NA TRBV6-5 TGTGCCAGCAGCCACTCCCCGGGGGAGCAGTTCTTC CASSHSPGEQFF
TRBJ1-3 NA NA TRBV5-6 TGTGCCAGCAGCCCCCAAGGGGGCACCATATATTTT CASSPQGGTIYF